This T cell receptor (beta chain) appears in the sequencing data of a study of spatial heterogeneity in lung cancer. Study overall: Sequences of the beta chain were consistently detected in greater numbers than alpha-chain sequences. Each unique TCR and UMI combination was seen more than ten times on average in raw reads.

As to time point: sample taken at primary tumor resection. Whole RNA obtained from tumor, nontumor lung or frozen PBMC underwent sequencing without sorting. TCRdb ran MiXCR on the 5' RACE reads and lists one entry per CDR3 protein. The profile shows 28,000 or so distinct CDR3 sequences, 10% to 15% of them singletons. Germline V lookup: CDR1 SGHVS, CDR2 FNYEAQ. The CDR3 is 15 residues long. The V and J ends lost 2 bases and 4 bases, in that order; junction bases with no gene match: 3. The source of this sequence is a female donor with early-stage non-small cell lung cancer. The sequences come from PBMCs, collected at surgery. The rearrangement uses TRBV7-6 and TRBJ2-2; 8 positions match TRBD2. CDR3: CASSLYGGATGELFF. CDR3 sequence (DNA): TGTGCCAGCAGCTTATACGGGGGGGCCACCGGGGAGCTGTTTTTT.